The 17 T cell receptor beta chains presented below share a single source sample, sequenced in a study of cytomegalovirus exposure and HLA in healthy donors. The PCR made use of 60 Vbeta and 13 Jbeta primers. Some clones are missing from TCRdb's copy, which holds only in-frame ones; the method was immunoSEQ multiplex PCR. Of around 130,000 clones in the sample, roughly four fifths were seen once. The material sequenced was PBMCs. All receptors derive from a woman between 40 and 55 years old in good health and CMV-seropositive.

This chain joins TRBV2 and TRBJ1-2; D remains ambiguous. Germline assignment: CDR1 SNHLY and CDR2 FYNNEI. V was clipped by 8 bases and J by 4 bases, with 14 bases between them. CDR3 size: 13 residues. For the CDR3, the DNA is TGTGCCAGCGGTTTCGGGGAACTCTATGGCTACACCTTC. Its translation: CASGFGELYGYTF.

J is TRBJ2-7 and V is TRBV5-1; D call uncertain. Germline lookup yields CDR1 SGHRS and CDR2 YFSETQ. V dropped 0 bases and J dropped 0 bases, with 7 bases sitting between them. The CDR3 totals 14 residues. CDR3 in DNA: TGCGCCAGCAGCTTGGACAGCACCTCCTACGAGCAGTACTTC. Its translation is CASSLDSTSYEQYF.

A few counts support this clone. The CDR3 loop is CAWSGVADNNEQFF. The CDR3 region has the DNA TGTGCCTGGAGTGGGGTAGCAGATAACAATGAGCAGTTCTTC. The chain is built from TRBV30 and TRBJ2-1; D is uncertain. Germline CDR1 is GTSNPN and CDR2 is SVGIG (reference sequence). The CDR3 contains 14 residues. V dropped 1 base and J dropped 5 bases, with 12 bases sitting between them.

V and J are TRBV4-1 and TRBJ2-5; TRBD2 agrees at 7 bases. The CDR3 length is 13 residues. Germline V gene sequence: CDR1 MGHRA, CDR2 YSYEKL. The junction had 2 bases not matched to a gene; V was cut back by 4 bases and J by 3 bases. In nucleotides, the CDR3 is TGCGCCAGCAGCCTCGGACTAGAAGAGACCCAGTACTTC. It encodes CASSLGLEETQYF.

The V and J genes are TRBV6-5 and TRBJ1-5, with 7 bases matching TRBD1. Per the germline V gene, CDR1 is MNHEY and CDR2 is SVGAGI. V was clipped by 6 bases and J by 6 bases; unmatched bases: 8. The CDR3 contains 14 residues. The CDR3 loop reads CASSRQGEGQPQHF. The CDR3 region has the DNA TGTGCCAGCAGCCGACAGGGAGAGGGTCAGCCCCAGCATTTT.

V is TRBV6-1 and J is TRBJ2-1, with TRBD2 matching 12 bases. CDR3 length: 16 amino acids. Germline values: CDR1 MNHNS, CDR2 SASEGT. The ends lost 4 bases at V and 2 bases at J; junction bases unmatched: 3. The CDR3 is CASSGLAGGAYNEQFF. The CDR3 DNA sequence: TGTGCCAGCAGTGGGCTAGCGGGAGGGGCCTACAATGAGCAGTTCTTC.

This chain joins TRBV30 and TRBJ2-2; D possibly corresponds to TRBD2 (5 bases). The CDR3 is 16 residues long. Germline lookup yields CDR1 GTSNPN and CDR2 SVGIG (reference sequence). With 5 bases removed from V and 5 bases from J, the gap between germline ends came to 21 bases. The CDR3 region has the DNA TGTGCCTGGGCACCCACCGGGCCCACGGGGACCGGGGAGCTGTTTTTT. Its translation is CAWAPTGPTGTGELFF.

The chain's CDR3 is CAISGSDRDTYGYTF. CDR3 nucleotides: TGTGCCATCAGTGGATCGGACAGGGATACCTATGGCTACACCTTC. The chain joins TRBV10-3 to TRBJ1-2; 8 positions match TRBD1. Germline CDR1 ENHRY, CDR2 SYGVKD. This CDR3 is built from 15 residues. The trim removed 4 bases at V and 4 bases at J, leaving 8 bases unmatched.

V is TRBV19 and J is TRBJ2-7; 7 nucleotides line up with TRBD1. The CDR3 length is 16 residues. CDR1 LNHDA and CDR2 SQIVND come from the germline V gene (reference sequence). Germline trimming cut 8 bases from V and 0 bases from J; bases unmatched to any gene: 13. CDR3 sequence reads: CASSVTPGQNSYEQYF. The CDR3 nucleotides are TGTGCCAGTTCCGTGACTCCGGGACAGAACTCCTACGAGCAGTACTTC.

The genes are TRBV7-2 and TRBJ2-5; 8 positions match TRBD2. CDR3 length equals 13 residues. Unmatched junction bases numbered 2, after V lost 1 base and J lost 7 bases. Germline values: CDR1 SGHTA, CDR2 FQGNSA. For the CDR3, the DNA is TGTGCCAGCAGCTTAGGGCGGGAGGTGACCCAGTACTTC. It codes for CASSLGREVTQYF. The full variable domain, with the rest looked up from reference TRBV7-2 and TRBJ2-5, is GAGVSQSPSNKVTEKGKDVELRCDPISGHTALYWYRQSLGQGLEFLIYFQGNSAPDKSGLPSDRFSAERTGGSVSTLTIQRTQQEDSAVYLCASSLGREVTQYFGPGTRLLVL.

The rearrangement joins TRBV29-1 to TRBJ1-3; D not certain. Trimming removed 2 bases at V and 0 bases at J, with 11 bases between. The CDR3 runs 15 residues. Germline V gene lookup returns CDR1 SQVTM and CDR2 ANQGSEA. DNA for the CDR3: TGCAGCGTTGAAACAGCCGAGAGCTCTGGAAACACCATATATTTT. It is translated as CSVETAESSGNTIYF.

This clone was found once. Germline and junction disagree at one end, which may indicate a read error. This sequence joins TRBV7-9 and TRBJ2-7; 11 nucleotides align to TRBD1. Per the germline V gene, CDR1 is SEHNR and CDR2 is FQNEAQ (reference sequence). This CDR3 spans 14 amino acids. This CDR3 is CSSSVRDRGYEQYF. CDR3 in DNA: TGTTCCAGCAGCGTCCGGGACAGGGGGTACGAGCAGTACTTC.

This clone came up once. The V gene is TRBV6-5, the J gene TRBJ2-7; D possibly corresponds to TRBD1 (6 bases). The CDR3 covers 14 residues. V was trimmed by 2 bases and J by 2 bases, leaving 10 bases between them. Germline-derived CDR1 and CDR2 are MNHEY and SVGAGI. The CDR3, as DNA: TGTGCCAGCAGTTACACAGGGAGTGCCTACGAGCAGTACTTC. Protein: CASSYTGSAYEQYF.

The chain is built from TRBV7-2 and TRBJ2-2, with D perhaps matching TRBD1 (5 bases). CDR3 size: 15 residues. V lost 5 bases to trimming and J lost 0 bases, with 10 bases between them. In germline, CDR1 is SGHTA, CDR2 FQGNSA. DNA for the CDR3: TGTGCCAGCAGCCCTGACAGCCCGAACACCGGGGAGCTGTTTTTT. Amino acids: CASSPDSPNTGELFF.

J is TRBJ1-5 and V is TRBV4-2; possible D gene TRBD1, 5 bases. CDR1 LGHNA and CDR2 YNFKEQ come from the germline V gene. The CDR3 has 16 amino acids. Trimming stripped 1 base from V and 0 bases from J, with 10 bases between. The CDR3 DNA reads TGTGCCAGCAGCCAAGCGGCCAGGGTTAGCAATCAGCCCCAGCATTTT. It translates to CASSQAARVSNQPQHF.

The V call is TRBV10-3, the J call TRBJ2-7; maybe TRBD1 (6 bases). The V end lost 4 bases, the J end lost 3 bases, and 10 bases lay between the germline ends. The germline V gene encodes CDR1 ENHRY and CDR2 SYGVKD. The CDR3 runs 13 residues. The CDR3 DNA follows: TGTGCCATCAGTGGAGGACAGAACTACGAGCAGTACTTC. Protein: CAISGGQNYEQYF.

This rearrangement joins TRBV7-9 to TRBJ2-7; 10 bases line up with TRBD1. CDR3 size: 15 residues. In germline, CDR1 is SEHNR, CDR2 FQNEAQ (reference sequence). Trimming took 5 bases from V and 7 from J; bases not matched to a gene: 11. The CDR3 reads CASSPGTGAPGEQYF. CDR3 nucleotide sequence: TGTGCCAGCAGCCCGGGGACAGGGGCCCCAGGGGAGCAGTACTTC.